This record looks at one T cell receptor (beta chain) sequence and its context. PCR involved 60 Vbeta and 13 Jbeta primers. Repertoires were generated with immunoSEQ multiplex PCR, while TCRdb's copy carries only in-frame clones and drops some. The table lists 150,000 to 200,000 clones, 65% to 85% of them singletons. Germline V gives CDR1 SGHVS, CDR2 FQNEAQ. This CDR3 region has 22 residues. J was trimmed by 2 bases and V by 5 bases; bases with no gene match: 21. The data are from a study of cytomegalovirus exposure and HLA in healthy donors. This TCR derives from a woman aged 50 to 60 in good health and CMV-seropositive. V is TRBV7-8 and J is TRBJ2-6; 10 nucleotides agree with TRBD1. Material: PBMCs. CDR3 residues: CASSRAAGFLGQGGTGANVLTF. The CDR3 region has the DNA TGTGCCAGCAGCCGGGCCGCCGGTTTCCTCGGACAGGGGGGAACTGGGGCCAACGTCCTGACTTTC.